Listed below are T cell receptor beta chains from one sample, sequenced in a study of cytomegalovirus exposure and HLA in healthy donors. The table came from immunoSEQ multiplex PCR; TCRdb's copy has only in-frame clones and leaves some out. The top ten clones hold roughly a tenth of a sample with fewer than 250,000 clones, roughly four fifths of them seen once. The sequenced material came from PBMCs. The receptors originated from a woman aged 45-65 years in good health and CMV-seropositive. Both conserved end residues are part of each CDR3. The D gene is left open where the match is weak. Some rows mark clone size as missing; the rest say once, few, many or name a class of expanded clone.

TRBV7-9	-	TRBJ1-3	-	CASSFRSSGNTIYF	TGTGCCAGCAGCTTTAGGAGCTCTGGAAACACCATATATTTT
TRBV12-5	-	TRBJ2-6	TRBD1	CASGSTTGVISGANVLTF	TGTGCTAGTGGTTCTACGACAGGGGTCATCTCTGGGGCCAACGTCCTGACTTTC
TRBV29-1	-	TRBJ2-5	-	CSVPVDERLALQGEAQETQYF	TGCAGCGTCCCCGTCGATGAGAGACTGGCATTACAAGGAGAAGCGCAAGAGACCCAGTACTTC
TRBV4-3	once	TRBJ2-3	-	CASSQEPADTQYF	TGCGCCAGCAGCCAAGAACCGGCAGATACGCAGTATTTT
TRBV30	-	TRBJ1-2	-	CAWSGQGPYTNYGYTF	TGTGCTTGGAGTGGGCAGGGCCCCTACACCAACTATGGCTACACCTTC
TRBV28	-	TRBJ2-6	TRBD1	CASSKPGQGASNVLTF	TGTGCCAGCAGCAAACCCGGACAGGGGGCATCCAACGTCCTGACTTTC
TRBV2	-	TRBJ2-1	-	CASKGGATNEQFF	TGTGCCAGCAAAGGGGGGGCCACCAATGAGCAGTTCTTC
TRBV10-3	-	TRBJ1-2	-	CAISESRAFNYGYTF	TGTGCCATCAGTGAGTCCCGAGCATTTAACTATGGCTACACCTTC
TRBV19	-	TRBJ1-2	-	CASSPYGLTGNYGYTF	TGTGCCAGTAGTCCCTACGGTTTGACAGGAAACTATGGCTACACCTTC
TRBV27	-	TRBJ2-1	-	CATRRSSGDNEQFF	TGTGCCACCCGCCGGTCGTCAGGGGACAATGAGCAGTTCTTC
TRBV5-5	-	TRBJ1-4	-	CASSLAAGVPEKLFF	TGTGCCAGCAGCTTGGCCGCAGGGGTCCCTGAAAAACTGTTTTTT
TRBV11-2	-	TRBJ1-2	-	CASSSRATANYGYTF	TGTGCCAGCAGCTCTCGCGCGACAGCTAACTATGGCTACACCTTC
TRBV5-1	once	TRBJ1-6	-	CASSLAGDSYNSPLHF	TGCGCCAGCAGCTTGGCGGGGGACTCCTATAATTCACCCCTCCACTTT
TRBV27	few	TRBJ1-6	-	CASSPKLGHSPLHF	TGTGCCAGCAGTCCTAAGCTGGGCCATTCACCCCTCCACTTT
TRBV6-5	-	TRBJ1-2	TRBD1	CASSYSRQGGGYGYTF	TGTGCCAGCAGTTATTCGCGACAGGGTGGGGGCTATGGCTACACCTTC
TRBV28	-	TRBJ1-4	TRBD1	CASSRWGQGSEKLFF	TGTGCCAGCAGTCGTTGGGGACAGGGGAGCGAAAAACTGTTTTTT
TRBV4-1	-	TRBJ2-7	-	CASSQEDRSSYEQYF	TGCGCCAGCAGCCAAGAAGACAGAAGCTCCTACGAGCAGTACTTC
TRBV28	-	TRBJ2-2	TRBD1	CASSQIGTGGNTGELFF	TGTGCCAGCTCCCAGATCGGGACAGGGGGTAACACCGGGGAGCTGTTTTTT
TRBV11-2	-	TRBJ2-1	TRBD1	CASSLGTGARYNEQFF	TGTGCCAGCAGCTTAGGGACAGGGGCGCGATACAATGAGCAGTTCTTC
TRBV6-5	-	TRBJ2-7	-	CASSSPWRNEQYF	TGTGCCAGCAGTTCCCCCTGGAGGAACGAGCAGTACTTC
TRBV6-6	once	TRBJ1-1	TRBD1	CASSYPKQGRTEAFF	TGTGCCAGCAGTTACCCCAAACAGGGGAGGACTGAAGCTTTCTTT
TRBV10-2	few	TRBJ1-6	-	CASTWEGFRNSPLHF	TGCGCCAGCACTTGGGAGGGATTTCGCAATTCACCCCTCCACTTT
TRBV10-1	-	TRBJ2-3	-	CASSDLTESTDTQYF	TGCGCCAGCAGTGATCTTACAGAGAGCACAGATACGCAGTATTTT
TRBV7-2	-	TRBJ2-5	TRBD1	CASTRQGSYQETQYF	TGTGCCAGCACCCGACAGGGTTCGTACCAAGAGACCCAGTACTTC
TRBV21-1	-	TRBJ1-2	-	CASSDRDKEDSMNYGYTF	TGTGCCAGCAGCGACCGGGACAAAGAAGACTCTATGAACTATGGCTACACCTTC
TRBV30	few	TRBJ1-1	TRBD1	CAWGQGGAFF	TGTGCCTGGGGACAGGGAGGAGCTTTCTTT
TRBV5-1	-	TRBJ2-1	-	CASSLGGLASYNEQFF	TGCGCCAGCAGCCTCGGTGGGCTAGCCTCCTACAATGAGCAGTTCTTC
TRBV5-1	-	TRBJ2-7	TRBD2	CASSPGLPSYEQYF	TGCGCCAGCAGCCCGGGACTACCTTCCTACGAGCAGTACTTC
TRBV2	-	TRBJ1-1	-	CASSELGARLMTEAFF	TGTGCCAGCAGTGAATTGGGGGCGCGGTTGATGACTGAAGCTTTCTTT
TRBV7-9	-	TRBJ2-3	TRBD2	CASSSTIRDYDWDTQYF	TGTGCCAGCAGCTCAACAATCCGGGACTACGACTGGGATACGCAGTATTTT
TRBV18	-	TRBJ2-5	-	CASSGDSQETQYF	TGTGCCAGCTCGGGGGACTCTCAAGAGACCCAGTACTTC
TRBV25-1	-	TRBJ1-1	TRBD1	CASSEGDRGSAFF	TGTGCCAGCAGTGAGGGGGACAGGGGCTCAGCTTTCTTT
TRBV14	-	TRBJ1-6	-	CAVRGSYNSPLHF	TGTGCCGTCAGGGGCTCCTATAATTCACCCCTCCACTTT
TRBV7-2	-	TRBJ1-1	TRBD1	CASSRTGNTEAFF	TGTGCCAGCAGCCGGACAGGGAACACTGAAGCTTTCTTT
TRBV5-1	-	TRBJ1-1	-	CASSLDSGANTEAFF	TGCGCCAGCAGCTTGGATAGCGGGGCTAACACTGAAGCTTTCTTT
TRBV30	-	TRBJ1-1	-	CAWSGSQYTEAFF	TGTGCCTGGAGTGGCTCTCAGTACACTGAAGCTTTCTTT